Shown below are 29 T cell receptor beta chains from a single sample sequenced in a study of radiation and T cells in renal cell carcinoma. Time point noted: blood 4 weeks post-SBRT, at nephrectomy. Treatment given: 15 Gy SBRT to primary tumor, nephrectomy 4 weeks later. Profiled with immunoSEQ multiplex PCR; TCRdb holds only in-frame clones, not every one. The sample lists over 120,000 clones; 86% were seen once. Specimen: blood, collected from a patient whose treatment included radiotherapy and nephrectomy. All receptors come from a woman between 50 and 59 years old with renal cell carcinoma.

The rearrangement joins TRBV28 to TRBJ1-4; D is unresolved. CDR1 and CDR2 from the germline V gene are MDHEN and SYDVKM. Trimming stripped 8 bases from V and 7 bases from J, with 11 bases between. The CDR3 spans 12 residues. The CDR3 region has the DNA TGTGCCAGCCTAGGGATAGGTGAAAAACTGTTTTTT. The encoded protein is CASLGIGEKLFF.

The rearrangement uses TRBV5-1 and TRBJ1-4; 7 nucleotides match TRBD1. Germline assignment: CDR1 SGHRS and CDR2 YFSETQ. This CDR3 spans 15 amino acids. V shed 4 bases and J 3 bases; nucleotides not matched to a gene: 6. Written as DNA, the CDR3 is TGCGCCAGCAGCGACGGACAGGTGCCTAATGAAAAACTGTTTTTT. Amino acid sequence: CASSDGQVPNEKLFF.

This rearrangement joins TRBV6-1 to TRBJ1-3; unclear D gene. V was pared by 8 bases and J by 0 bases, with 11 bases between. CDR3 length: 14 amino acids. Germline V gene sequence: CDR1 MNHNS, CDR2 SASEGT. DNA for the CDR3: TGTGCCAGCTCCCTCGAGTACTCTGGAAACACCATATATTTT. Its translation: CASSLEYSGNTIYF.

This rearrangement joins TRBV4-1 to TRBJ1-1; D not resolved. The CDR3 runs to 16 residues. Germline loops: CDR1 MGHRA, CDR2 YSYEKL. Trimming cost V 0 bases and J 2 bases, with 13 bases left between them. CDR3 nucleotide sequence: TGCGCCAGCAGCCAAGAGTCCGACGGGCAAAACACTGAAGCTTTCTTT. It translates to CASSQESDGQNTEAFF.

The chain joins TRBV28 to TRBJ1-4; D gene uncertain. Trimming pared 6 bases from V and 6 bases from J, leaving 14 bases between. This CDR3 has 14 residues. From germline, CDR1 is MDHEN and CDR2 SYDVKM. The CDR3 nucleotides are TGTGCCAGCAGCGGGAGAGTCGTTGATGAAAAACTGTTTTTT. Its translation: CASSGRVVDEKLFF.

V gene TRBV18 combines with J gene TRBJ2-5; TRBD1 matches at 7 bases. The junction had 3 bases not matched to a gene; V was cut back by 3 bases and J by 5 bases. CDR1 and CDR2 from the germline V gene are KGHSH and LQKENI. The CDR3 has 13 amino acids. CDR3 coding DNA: TGTGCCAGCTCACCGGGGACAGAGGAGACCCAGTACTTC. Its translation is CASSPGTEETQYF.

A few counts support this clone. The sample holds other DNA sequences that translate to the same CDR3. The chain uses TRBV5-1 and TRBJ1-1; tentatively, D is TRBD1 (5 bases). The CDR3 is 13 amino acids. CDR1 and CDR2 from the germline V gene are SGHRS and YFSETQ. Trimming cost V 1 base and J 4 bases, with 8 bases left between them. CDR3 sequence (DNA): TGCGCCAGCAGCTTGAGGGGTGGCACTGAAGCTTTCTTT. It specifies CASSLRGGTEAFF. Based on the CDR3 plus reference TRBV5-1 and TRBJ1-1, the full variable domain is KAGVTQTPRYLIKTRGQQVTLSCSPISGHRSVSWYQQTPGQGLQFLFEYFSETQRNKGNFPGRFSGRQFSNSRSEMNVSTLELGDSALYLCASSLRGGTEAFFGQGTRLTVV.

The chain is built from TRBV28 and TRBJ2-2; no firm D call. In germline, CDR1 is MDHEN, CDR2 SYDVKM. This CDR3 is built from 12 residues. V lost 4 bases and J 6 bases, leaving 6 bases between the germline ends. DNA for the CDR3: TGTGCCAGCAGTTCTCCATCCGGGGAGCTGTTTTTT. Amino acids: CASSSPSGELFF.

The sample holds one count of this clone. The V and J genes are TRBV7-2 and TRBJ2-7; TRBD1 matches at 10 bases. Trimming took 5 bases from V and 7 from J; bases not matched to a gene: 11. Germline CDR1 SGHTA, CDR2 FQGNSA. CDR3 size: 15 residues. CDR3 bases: TGTGCCAGCAGCGAAAGAGCCGGGACAGGGGTTGAGCAGTACTTC. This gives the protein CASSERAGTGVEQYF. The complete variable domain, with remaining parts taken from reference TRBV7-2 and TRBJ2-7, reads GAGVSQSPSNKVTEKGKDVELRCDPISGHTALYWYRQSLGQGLEFLIYFQGNSAPDKSGLPSDRFSAERTGGSVSTLTIQRTQQEDSAVYLCASSERAGTGVEQYFGPGTRLTVT.

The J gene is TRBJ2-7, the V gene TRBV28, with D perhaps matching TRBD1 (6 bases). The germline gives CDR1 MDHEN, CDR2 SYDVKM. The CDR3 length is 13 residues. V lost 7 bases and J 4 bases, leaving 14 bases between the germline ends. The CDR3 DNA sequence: TGTGCCAGCACCTCGGACAGTTCGTACGAGCAGTACTTC. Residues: CASTSDSSYEQYF.

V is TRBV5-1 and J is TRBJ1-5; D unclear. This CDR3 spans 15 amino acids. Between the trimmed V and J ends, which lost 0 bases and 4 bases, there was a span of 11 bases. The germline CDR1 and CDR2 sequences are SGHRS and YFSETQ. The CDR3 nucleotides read TGCGCCAGCAGCTTGGGGCAGGCCCCGAATCAGCCCCAGCATTTT. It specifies CASSLGQAPNQPQHF.

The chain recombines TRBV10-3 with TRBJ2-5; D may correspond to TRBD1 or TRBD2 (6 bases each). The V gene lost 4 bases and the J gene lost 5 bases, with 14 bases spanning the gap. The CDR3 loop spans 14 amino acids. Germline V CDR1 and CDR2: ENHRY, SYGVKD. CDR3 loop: CAISGGGREETQYF. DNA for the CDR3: TGTGCCATCAGTGGAGGGGGGCGCGAGGAGACCCAGTACTTC.

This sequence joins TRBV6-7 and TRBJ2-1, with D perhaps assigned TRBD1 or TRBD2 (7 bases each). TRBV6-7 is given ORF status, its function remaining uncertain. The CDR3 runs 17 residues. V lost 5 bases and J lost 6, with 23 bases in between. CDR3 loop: CASSPSNNRGGGNEQFF. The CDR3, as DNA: TGTGCCAGCAGTCCGTCAAACAACAGGGGCGGGGGCAATGAGCAGTTCTTC.

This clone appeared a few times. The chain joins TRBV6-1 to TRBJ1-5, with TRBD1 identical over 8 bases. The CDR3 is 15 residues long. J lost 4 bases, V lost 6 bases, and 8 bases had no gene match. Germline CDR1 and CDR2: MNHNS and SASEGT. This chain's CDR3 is CASRPTGGNNQPQHF. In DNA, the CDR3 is TGTGCCAGCAGGCCCACAGGGGGAAATAATCAGCCCCAGCATTTT.

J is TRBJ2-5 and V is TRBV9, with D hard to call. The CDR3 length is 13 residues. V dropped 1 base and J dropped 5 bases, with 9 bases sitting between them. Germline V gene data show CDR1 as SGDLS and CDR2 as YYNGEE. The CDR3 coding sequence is TGTGCCAGCAGCGTATATGGCCCCGAGACCCAGTACTTC. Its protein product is CASSVYGPETQYF.

The CDR3 sequence: CASSLFPGLAGDEQYF. The CDR3 nucleotides read TGTGCCAGCAGTTTATTCCCCGGACTAGCGGGAGACGAGCAGTACTTC. The chain has TRBV27 and TRBJ2-7; 13 bases are shared with TRBD2. The CDR3 runs 16 residues. The germline CDR1 and CDR2 sequences are MNHEY and SMNVEV (reference sequence). Trimming took 1 base from V and 5 from J; bases not matched to a gene: 5.

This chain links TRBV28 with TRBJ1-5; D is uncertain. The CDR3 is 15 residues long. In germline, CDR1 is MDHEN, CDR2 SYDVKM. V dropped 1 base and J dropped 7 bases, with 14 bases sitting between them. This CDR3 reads CASSLLVGSGQPQHF. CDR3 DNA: TGTGCCAGCAGTTTATTGGTGGGGTCGGGACAGCCCCAGCATTTT.

In nucleotides, the CDR3 is TGCGCCAGCAGCTTGGACACGTCTAACTATGGCTACACCTTC. It specifies CASSLDTSNYGYTF. The rearrangement uses TRBV5-1 and TRBJ1-2; no clear D gene. The V gene lost 0 bases and the J gene lost 0 bases, with 6 bases spanning the gap. The CDR3 loop spans 14 amino acids. Per the germline V gene, CDR1 is SGHRS and CDR2 is YFSETQ.

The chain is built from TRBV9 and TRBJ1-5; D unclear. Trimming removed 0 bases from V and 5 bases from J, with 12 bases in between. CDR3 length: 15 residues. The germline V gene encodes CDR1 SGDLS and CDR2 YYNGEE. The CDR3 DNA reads TGTGCCAGCAGCGTAGAGGGCAGAAAGCATCAGCCCCAGCATTTT. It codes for CASSVEGRKHQPQHF.

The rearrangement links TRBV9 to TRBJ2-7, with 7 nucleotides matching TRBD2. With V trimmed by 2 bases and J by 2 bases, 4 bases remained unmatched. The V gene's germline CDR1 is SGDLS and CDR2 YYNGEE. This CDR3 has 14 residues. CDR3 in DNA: TGTGCCAGCAGCGTCGATGCGGGAGCCTACGAGCAGTACTTC. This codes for CASSVDAGAYEQYF.

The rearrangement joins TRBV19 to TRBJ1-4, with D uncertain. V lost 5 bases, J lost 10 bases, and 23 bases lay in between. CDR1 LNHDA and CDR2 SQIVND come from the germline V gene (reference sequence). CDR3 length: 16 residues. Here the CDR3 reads CASSSLPGPEGGKLFF. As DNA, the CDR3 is TGTGCCAGTAGTTCCCTCCCCGGACCGGAAGGAGGAAAACTGTTTTTT. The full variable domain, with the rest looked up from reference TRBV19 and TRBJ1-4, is DGGITQSPKYLFRKEGQNVTLSCEQNLNHDAMYWYRQDPGQGLRLIYYSQIVNDFQKGDIAEGYSVSREKKESFPLTVTSAQKNPTAFYLCASSSLPGPEGGKLFFGSGTQLSVL.

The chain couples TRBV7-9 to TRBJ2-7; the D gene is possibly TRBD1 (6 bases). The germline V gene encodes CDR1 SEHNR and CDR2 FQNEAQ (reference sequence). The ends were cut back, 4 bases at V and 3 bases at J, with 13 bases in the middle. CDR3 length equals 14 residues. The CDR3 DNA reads TGTGCCAGCAGCTCAAGGACAGCTGTCTACGAGCAGTACTTC. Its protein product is CASSSRTAVYEQYF.

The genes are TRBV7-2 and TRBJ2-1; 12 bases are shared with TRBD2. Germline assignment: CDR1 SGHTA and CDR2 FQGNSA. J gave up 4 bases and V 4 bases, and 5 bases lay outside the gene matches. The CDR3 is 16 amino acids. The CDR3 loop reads CASSYLGLAGYNEQFF. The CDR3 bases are TGTGCCAGCAGCTACCTAGGACTAGCGGGATACAATGAGCAGTTCTTC.

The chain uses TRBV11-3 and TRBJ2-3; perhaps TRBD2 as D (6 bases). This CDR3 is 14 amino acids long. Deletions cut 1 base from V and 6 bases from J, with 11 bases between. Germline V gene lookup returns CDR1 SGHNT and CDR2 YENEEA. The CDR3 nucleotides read TGTGCCAGCAGCTTAGTAGGGGAGGCGGATACGCAGTATTTT. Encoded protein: CASSLVGEADTQYF.

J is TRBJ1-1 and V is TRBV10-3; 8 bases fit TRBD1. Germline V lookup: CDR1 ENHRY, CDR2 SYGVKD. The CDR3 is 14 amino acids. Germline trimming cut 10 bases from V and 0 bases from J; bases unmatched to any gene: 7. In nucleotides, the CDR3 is TGTGCCACCGGGACAGGCGACCTGAACACTGAAGCTTTCTTT. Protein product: CATGTGDLNTEAFF.

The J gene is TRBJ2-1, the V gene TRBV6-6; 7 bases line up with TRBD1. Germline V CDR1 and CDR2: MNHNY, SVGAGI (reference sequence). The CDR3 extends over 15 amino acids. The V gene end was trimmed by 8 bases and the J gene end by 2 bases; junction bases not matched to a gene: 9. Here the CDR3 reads CASRGGGFAYNEQFF. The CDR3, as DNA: TGTGCCAGCCGAGGGGGCGGCTTCGCCTACAATGAGCAGTTCTTC.

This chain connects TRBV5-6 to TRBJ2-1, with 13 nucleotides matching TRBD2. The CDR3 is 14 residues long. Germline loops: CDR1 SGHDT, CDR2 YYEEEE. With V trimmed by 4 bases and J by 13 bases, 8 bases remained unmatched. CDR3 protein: CASSQRTSGRTQFF. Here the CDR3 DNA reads TGTGCCAGCAGCCAGAGGACTAGCGGGAGAACACAGTTCTTC.

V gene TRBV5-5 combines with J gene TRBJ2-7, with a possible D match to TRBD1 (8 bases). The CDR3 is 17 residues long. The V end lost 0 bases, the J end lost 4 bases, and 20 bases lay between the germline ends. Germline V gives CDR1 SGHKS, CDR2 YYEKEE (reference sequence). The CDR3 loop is CASSLGPGGGSWYEQYF. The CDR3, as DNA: TGTGCCAGCAGCTTGGGGCCAGGGGGCGGGAGCTGGTACGAGCAGTACTTC.

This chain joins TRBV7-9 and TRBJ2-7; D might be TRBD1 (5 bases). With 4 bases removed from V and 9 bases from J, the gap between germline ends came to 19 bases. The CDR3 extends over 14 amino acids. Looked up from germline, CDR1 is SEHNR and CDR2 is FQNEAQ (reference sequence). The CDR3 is CASSSGAAHLGQYF. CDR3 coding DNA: TGTGCCAGCAGCTCTGGGGCCGCCCATCTTGGGCAGTACTTC.